This TCR beta chain was sequenced in a study of shared clonotypes between healthy human individuals. Study findings and constraints: Richness estimates generally favored naive over memory subsets. The study found roughly 5% of naive CD4 clonotypes shared across a handful of donors. It was the non-shared clonotypes that had lower generation probabilities than clonotypes shared by all four donors.

As concerns this clone: Its specificity is not known.

The assay was carried out at the deep level. TCRdb's copy holds only in-frame clones and misses some; the assay was immunoSEQ multiplex PCR. The data hold a few million clones, with approximately 93% observed a single time. Material: naive CD4+ T cells from PBMCs. Subset indicated: CD45RA+ positively selected. This sequence originates from a man aged 18 to 35 in good health. Some clones in this sample may be carry-over from other donors' samples.

The CDR3 coding sequence is TGTGCCAGCAGTGAAGCGCCCGGTCAAGAGACCCAGTACTTC. Its translation: CASSEAPGQETQYF. The chain recombines TRBV2 with TRBJ2-5; D is unclear. Germline-derived CDR1 and CDR2 are SNHLY and FYNNEI. The ends were cut back, 0 bases at V and 2 bases at J, with 7 bases in the middle. The CDR3 runs to 14 residues.